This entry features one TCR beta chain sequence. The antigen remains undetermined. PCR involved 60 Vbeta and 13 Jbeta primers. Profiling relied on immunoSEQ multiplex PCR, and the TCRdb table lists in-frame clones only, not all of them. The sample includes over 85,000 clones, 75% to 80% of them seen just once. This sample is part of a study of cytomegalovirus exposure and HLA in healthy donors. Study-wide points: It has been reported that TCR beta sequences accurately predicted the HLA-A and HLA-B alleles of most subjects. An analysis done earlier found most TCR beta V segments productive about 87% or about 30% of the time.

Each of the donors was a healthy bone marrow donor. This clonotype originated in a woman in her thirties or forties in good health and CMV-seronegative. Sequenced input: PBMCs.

CDR3 in amino acids: CASSVGSGQNIQYF. DNA for the CDR3: TGTGCCAGCAGCGTAGGTTCAGGCCAAAACATTCAGTACTTC. The chain employs TRBV9 and TRBJ2-4; no clear D. CDR1 is SGDLS and CDR2 is YYNGEE in the germline V gene. The CDR3 length is 14 residues. The V end was cut by 0 bases, the J end by 5 bases, with 9 bases between.